Shown below are 28 T cell receptor beta chains from a single sample sequenced in a study of T cells in Graves' hyperthyroidism and ophthalmopathy. Amplified regions were TCR beta CDR3 sequences from RNA transcripts. Initially, a first-round RT-PCR of the TCR CDR3 employed the HTBI primer set. MiXCR was run by TCRdb on the multiplex PCR reads, yielding one entry per CDR3 protein. The table records about 350,000 distinct CDR3 sequences, roughly 15% of them present only once. The sample taken for sequencing was blood. Every receptor here comes from an older woman with Graves' ophthalmopathy.

This chain connects TRBV3-1 to TRBJ2-5; possibly TRBD2 for D (5 bases). The CDR3 sequence is 16 residues long. The V end lost 0 bases, the J end lost 5 bases, and 16 bases lay between the germline ends. Germline V lookup: CDR1 LGHDT, CDR2 YNNKEL (reference sequence). The CDR3 is CASSQDSGEGRETQYF. The CDR3 coding sequence is TGTGCCAGCAGCCAAGATTCTGGTGAGGGCAGGGAGACCCAGTACTTC.

In regard to this clonotype: Just one base apart from a much larger clone, this may be a read error. This chain joins TRBV6-2 or TRBV6-3 and TRBJ2-1; tentative D call: TRBD2 (5 bases). Trimming pared 6 bases from V and 9 bases from J, leaving 18 bases between. CDR3 length: 14 residues. Germline-derived CDR1 and CDR2 are MNHEY and SVGEGT. The CDR3 DNA reads as TGTGCCAGCAGCTCAATAGAGGGCCAGATTGAGCAGTTCTTC. It yields the protein CASSSIEGQIEQFF.

For this clonotype: One base away lies a much larger clone, so this may be a sequencing read error. This chain joins TRBV5-1 and TRBJ2-2; 8 bases line up with TRBD2. This CDR3 comprises 15 residues. In germline, CDR1 is SGHRS, CDR2 YFSETQ. The CDR3 DNA reads as TGTGCCAGCAGCGCCGGGACTAGGAACACCGGGGAGCCGTTTTTT. It is translated as CASSAGTRNTGEPFF.

There are many counts of this clonotype. The gene calls are TRBV9 and TRBJ2-1; no clear D gene. Trimming removed 4 bases from V and 6 bases from J, with 14 bases in between. The CDR3 consists of 14 residues. Germline V CDR1 and CDR2: SGDLS, YYNGEE. CDR3 coding DNA: TGTGCCAGCAGCCCCAGTTTAGGGCTCAATGAGCAGTTCTTC. This sequence encodes CASSPSLGLNEQFF. Variable domain in full (rest from reference TRBV9 and TRBJ2-1): DSGVTQTPKHLITATGQRVTLRCSPRSGDLSVYWYQQSLDQGLQFLIQYYNGEERAKGNILERFSAQQFPDLHSELNLSSLELGDSALYFCASSPSLGLNEQFFGPGTRLTVL.

The chain links TRBV28 to TRBJ2-1; 10 nucleotides agree with TRBD2. V was clipped by 6 bases and J by 1 base; unmatched bases: 6. CDR3 length: 16 residues. CDR1 is MDHEN and CDR2 is SYDVKM in the germline V gene. CDR3 nucleotides: TGTGCCAGCAGCATACTAGCGGGAAGGTCCTACAATGAGCAGTTCTTC. Translating it yields CASSILAGRSYNEQFF.

This clonotype was seen ten or more times. The CDR3 loop reads CASSETRGHDEQYF. The CDR3 bases are TGCGCCAGCAGTGAAACCAGGGGGCACGACGAGCAGTACTTC. The V call is TRBV10-2, the J call TRBJ2-7, with 8 positions matching TRBD1. This CDR3 has 14 amino acids. V trimming: 3 bases; J trimming: 5 bases; junction bases outside the gene matches: 6. The V gene's germline CDR1 is WSHSY and CDR2 SAAADI.

The rearrangement joins TRBV6-1 to TRBJ2-7; 14 nucleotides match TRBD2. Trimming cost V 10 bases and J 3 bases; bases outside gene matches: 14. There are 17 residues in the CDR3. Germline CDR1 reads MNHNS; CDR2 reads SASEGT. The CDR3 is CATFNMGLAGASYEQYF. In DNA form, the CDR3 reads TGTGCCACCTTTAATATGGGACTAGCGGGAGCCAGCTACGAGCAGTACTTC.

This clonotype was seen only a few times. The chain links TRBV5-1 to TRBJ2-1, with D possibly TRBD2 on 5 matching bases. Looked up from germline, CDR1 is SGHRS and CDR2 is YFSETQ. V was trimmed by 1 base and J by 9 bases, leaving 11 bases between them. CDR3 size: 13 residues. CDR3 nucleotide sequence: TGCGCCAGCAGCTTGCACCCTGAGGGTGAGCAGTTCTTC. Its translation is CASSLHPEGEQFF.

At least ten counts were recorded for this clonotype. The V and J genes are TRBV2 and TRBJ2-1; 9 bases are shared with TRBD2. Trimming cost V 11 bases and J 4 bases; bases outside gene matches: 9. The CDR3 extends over 14 amino acids. Germline CDR1 and CDR2: SNHLY and FYNNEI. The CDR3 sequence is CAGGGTSRYNEQFF. DNA for the CDR3: TGTGCCGGAGGGGGGACTAGCAGGTACAATGAGCAGTTCTTC.

V and J are TRBV10-3 and TRBJ2-7, with 11 bases lining up with TRBD1. Germline CDR1 reads ENHRY; CDR2 reads SYGVKD. CDR3 length equals 13 residues. V was pared by 11 bases and J by 6 bases, with 9 bases of the junction left unmatched. The CDR3 DNA reads as TGTGCCGCGGACAGGGGGCTTCGGAGCGAGCAGTACTTC. Amino acids: CAADRGLRSEQYF.

This clonotype was detected ten times or more. The chain is built from TRBV28 and TRBJ2-3; D uncertain. V gave up 8 bases and J gave up 1 base, with 13 bases separating them. Germline values: CDR1 MDHEN, CDR2 SYDVKM. The CDR3 has 14 amino acids. The CDR3 region is CASVGPGGTDTQYF. CDR3 nucleotide sequence: TGTGCCAGCGTCGGTCCTGGGGGCACAGATACGCAGTATTTT.

The chain couples TRBV6-1 to TRBJ2-6, with D perhaps TRBD1 (5 bases). This CDR3 region has 16 residues. V dropped 5 bases and J dropped 0 bases, with 11 bases sitting between them. Germline lookup yields CDR1 MNHNS and CDR2 SASEGT. CDR3 loop: CASSFRQISGANVLTF. For the CDR3, the DNA is TGTGCCAGCAGTTTTCGACAGATCTCTGGGGCCAACGTCCTGACTTTC.

The chain is built from TRBV7-9 and TRBJ2-7; 7 nucleotides match TRBD1. Per the germline V gene, CDR1 is SEHNR and CDR2 is FQNEAQ (reference sequence). The V and J ends lost 3 bases and 2 bases, in that order; junction bases with no gene match: 4. The CDR3 loop spans 14 amino acids. CDR3 residues: CASSFLDRAYEQYF. In DNA, the CDR3 is TGTGCCAGCAGCTTCCTCGACAGGGCCTACGAGCAGTACTTC.

This clonotype was seen more than once but under ten times. This chain links TRBV9 with TRBJ2-1; D might be TRBD2 (5 bases). The CDR3 runs 16 residues. Trimming shortened V by 0 bases and J by 7 bases, and 17 bases separated the two germline ends. The V gene's germline CDR1 is SGDLS and CDR2 YYNGEE. The DNA of the CDR3 is TGTGCCAGCAGCGTAGCCAGCGGTCACCCTTTGAATGAGCAGTTCTTC. Translation: CASSVASGHPLNEQFF.

The chain joins TRBV9 to TRBJ2-1; no clear D. Germline assignment: CDR1 SGDLS and CDR2 YYNGEE. The germline V and J ends were trimmed by 0 bases and 3 bases, with 7 bases remaining between them. The CDR3 contains 14 residues. The CDR3 sequence is CASSVGLDYNEQFF. In DNA form, the CDR3 reads TGTGCCAGCAGCGTAGGTTTGGACTACAATGAGCAGTTCTTC. The entire variable domain, with the rest obtained from reference TRBV9 and TRBJ2-1, is as follows: DSGVTQTPKHLITATGQRVTLRCSPRSGDLSVYWYQQSLDQGLQFLIQYYNGEERAKGNILERFSAQQFPDLHSELNLSSLELGDSALYFCASSVGLDYNEQFFGPGTRLTVL.

The chain has TRBV12-3 or TRBV12-4 and TRBJ2-6; 11 nucleotides align to TRBD2. V lost 3 bases to trimming and J lost 3 bases; unmatched junction nucleotides: 4. The CDR3 sequence is 17 residues long. CDR3 DNA sequence: TGTGCCAGCAGTTTTAGCCTAGCGGGAGGTGGGGCCAACGTCCTGACTTTC. It specifies CASSFSLAGGGANVLTF.

This clonotype was seen ten or more times. V is TRBV5-1 and J is TRBJ2-2, with D hard to call. The V end lost 1 base, the J end lost 0 bases, and 7 bases lay between the germline ends. The CDR3 contains 15 residues. From germline, CDR1 is SGHRS and CDR2 YFSETQ. CDR3 protein: CASSLIEANTGELFF. In DNA, the CDR3 is TGCGCCAGCAGCTTGATCGAAGCGAACACCGGGGAGCTGTTTTTT. Drawing the rest from reference TRBV5-1 and TRBJ2-2, the complete variable domain is KAGVTQTPRYLIKTRGQQVTLSCSPISGHRSVSWYQQTPGQGLQFLFEYFSETQRNKGNFPGRFSGRQFSNSRSEMNVSTLELGDSALYLCASSLIEANTGELFFGEGSRLTVL.

As regards this clonotype: A much larger clone differs from this one at a single base, so this may be a read error. The CDR3: CASSFSGTSGSNEQFF. The CDR3 nucleotides are TGTGCCAGCAGCTTCTCCGGGACTAGCGGGAGTAATGAGCAGTTCTTC. The rearrangement uses TRBV9 and TRBJ2-1; 14 positions agree with TRBD2. From germline, CDR1 is SGDLS and CDR2 YYNGEE. CDR3 size: 16 residues. Trimming took 4 bases from V and 7 from J; bases not matched to a gene: 7. The whole variable domain, remainder taken from reference TRBV9 and TRBJ2-1, is DSGVTQTPKHLITATGQRVTLRCSPRSGDLSVYWYQQSLDQGLQFLIQYYNGEERAKGNILERFSAQQFPDLHSELNLSSLELGDSALYFCASSFSGTSGSNEQFFGPGTRLTVL.

This rearrangement joins TRBV18 to TRBJ1-1, with TRBD1 matching over 7 bases. The ends lost 3 bases at V and 6 bases at J; junction bases unmatched: 10. CDR3 size: 15 residues. Germline-derived CDR1 and CDR2 are KGHSH and LQKENI. CDR3 sequence (DNA): TGTGCCAGCTCACCCCTCGAGGGGGCTGTAGCTGAAGCTTTCTTT. It translates to CASSPLEGAVAEAFF.

This chain uses TRBV28 with TRBJ2-1; TRBD2 matches at 12 bases. CDR1 MDHEN and CDR2 SYDVKM come from the germline V gene. The CDR3 runs 17 residues. J was trimmed by 6 bases and V by 5 bases; bases with no gene match: 11. CDR3 protein: CASSHPRLAGGTNEQFF. The CDR3 coding sequence is TGTGCCAGCAGTCACCCTCGGCTAGCGGGAGGGACCAATGAGCAGTTCTTC.

The chain is built from TRBV5-4 and TRBJ2-1; 11 bases fit TRBD2. Germline assignment: CDR1 SGHNT and CDR2 YYREEE (reference sequence). The CDR3 spans 15 residues. V gave up 4 bases and J gave up 7 bases; unmatched junction bases: 7. This chain's CDR3 is CASSATSGIGNEQFF. CDR3 sequence (DNA): TGTGCCAGCAGCGCGACTAGCGGGATAGGGAATGAGCAGTTCTTC. The whole variable domain, filled in from reference TRBV5-4 and TRBJ2-1, reads ETGVTQSPTHLIKTRGQQVTLRCSSQSGHNTVSWYQQALGQGPQFIFQYYREEENGRGNFPPRFSGLQFPNYSSELNVNALELDDSALYLCASSATSGIGNEQFFGPGTRLTVL.

This clonotype showed up many times. V usage is TRBV5-1 and J usage is TRBJ1-1, with a tentative D call TRBD1 (6 bases). V was cut by 3 bases and J by 4 bases, with 10 bases left in between. The germline gives CDR1 SGHRS, CDR2 YFSETQ. There are 13 residues in the CDR3. This CDR3 reads CASSSQGVTEAFF. CDR3 nucleotide sequence: TGCGCCAGCAGCTCACAGGGTGTCACTGAAGCTTTCTTT.

This clonotype was observed a handful of times. The rearrangement links TRBV20-1 to TRBJ1-3; D ambiguous. The CDR3 contains 15 residues. Germline V gene data show CDR1 as DFQATT and CDR2 as SNEGSKA (reference sequence). Trimming shortened V by 3 bases and J by 0 bases, and 12 bases separated the two germline ends. The CDR3 coding sequence is TGCAGTGCTAGCCGAACGGCTTACTCTGGAAACACCATATATTTT. It translates to CSASRTAYSGNTIYF.

This clonotype has ten or more counts. This chain connects TRBV29-1 to TRBJ2-1; 7 nucleotides agree with TRBD1. This CDR3 has 11 amino acids. V dropped 4 bases and J dropped 9; count of bases not matched to a gene: 3. Germline-derived CDR1 and CDR2 are SQVTM and ANQGSEA. In nucleotides, the CDR3 is TGCAGCGTTGGAAGGGGGCTTGAGCAGTTCTTC. This codes for CSVGRGLEQFF.

V is TRBV24-1 and J is TRBJ1-2; no clear D. The CDR3 consists of 13 residues. The V and J ends lost 9 bases and 0 bases respectively, with 10 bases between them. Germline V gene lookup returns CDR1 KGHDR and CDR2 SFDVKD. This CDR3 is CATSPDANYGYTF. The CDR3 DNA is TGTGCCACCTCTCCCGACGCTAACTATGGCTACACCTTC.

The chain links TRBV9 to TRBJ2-1; D tentatively reads TRBD1 or TRBD2 (6 bases each). Germline V CDR1 and CDR2: SGDLS, YYNGEE. The CDR3 is 14 amino acids. With 3 bases removed from V and 10 bases from J, the gap between germline ends came to 17 bases. The CDR3 spells CASSERGDPWEQFF. The DNA for the CDR3 is TGTGCCAGCAGCGAAAGGGGGGACCCCTGGGAGCAGTTCTTC.

J is TRBJ2-7 and V is TRBV11-2, with D possibly being TRBD1 or TRBD2 (7 bases each). The V gene's germline CDR1 is SGHAT and CDR2 FQNNGV. The V and J ends lost 5 bases and 2 bases respectively, with 13 bases between them. CDR3 size: 14 residues. Here the CDR3 DNA reads TGTGCCAGCAGCCGCCAGGGGGGGGCCTACGAGCAGTACTTC. This codes for CASSRQGGAYEQYF. Based on the CDR3 plus reference TRBV11-2 and TRBJ2-7, the full variable domain is EAGVAQSPRYKIIEKRQSVAFWCNPISGHATLYWYQQILGQGPKLLIQFQNNGVVDDSQLPKDRFSAERLKGVDSTLKIQPAKLEDSAVYLCASSRQGGAYEQYFGPGTRLTVT.

This clonotype was seen many times. J is TRBJ1-5 and V is TRBV20-1; D is uncertain. The CDR3 extends over 12 amino acids. V lost 7 bases to trimming and J lost 0 bases, with 7 bases between them. Germline values: CDR1 DFQATT, CDR2 SNEGSKA (reference sequence). The CDR3 spells CSGGDSNQPQHF. DNA for the CDR3: TGCAGTGGCGGAGATAGCAATCAGCCCCAGCATTTT.